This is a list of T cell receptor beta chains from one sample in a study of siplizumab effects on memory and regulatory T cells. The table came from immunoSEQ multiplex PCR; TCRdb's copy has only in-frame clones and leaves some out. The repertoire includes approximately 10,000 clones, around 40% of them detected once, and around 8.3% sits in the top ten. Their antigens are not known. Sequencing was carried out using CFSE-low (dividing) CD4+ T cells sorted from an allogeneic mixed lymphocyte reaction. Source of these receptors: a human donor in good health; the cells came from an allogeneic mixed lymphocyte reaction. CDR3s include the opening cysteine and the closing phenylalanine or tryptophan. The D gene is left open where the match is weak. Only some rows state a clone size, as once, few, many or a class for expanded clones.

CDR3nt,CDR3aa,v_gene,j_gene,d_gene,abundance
TGTGCCAGCAGCCCTACAGCCTCCTATGGCTACACCTTC,CASSPTASYGYTF,TRBV5-3,TRBJ1-2,-,-
TGTGCCAGCAGCTTAATGGGGAGGAATACCGGGGAGCTGTTTTTT,CASSLMGRNTGELFF,TRBV7-2,TRBJ2-2,-,-
TGTGCCAGCAGTCGGGGACTAGCGGGAGGGGGCTCCTACGAGCAGTACTTC,CASSRGLAGGGSYEQYF,TRBV27,TRBJ2-7,TRBD2,-
TGTGCCAGCAGCGGGGGGGCAGGAAGGAACACTGAAGCTTTCTTT,CASSGGAGRNTEAFF,TRBV21-1,TRBJ1-1,-,-
TGCGCCAGCAGGACGGGGAACACTGAAGCTTTCTTT,CASRTGNTEAFF,TRBV10-2,TRBJ1-1,-,medium-sized
TGTGCCAGCAGCTTAGAAGGGGTAGGCGGTGAAGCTTTCTTT,CASSLEGVGGEAFF,TRBV7-9,TRBJ1-1,-,-
TGCGCCAGCAGCTTGGGGGGTTTCCCAGATACGCAGTGTTTT,CASSLGGFPDTQCF,TRBV5-1,TRBJ2-3,-,-
TGCGCCAGCAGCTCAGCCGGGACTGTCAACACTGAAGCTTTCTTT,CASSSAGTVNTEAFF,TRBV5-1,TRBJ1-1,-,medium-sized
TGTGCCAGCAGCGTAGCGGACTTGAACACCGGGGAGCTGTTTTTT,CASSVADLNTGELFF,TRBV9,TRBJ2-2,-,-
TGCGCCAGCAGTAGACAGGGGTCAATGAACACCGGGGAGCTGTTTTTT,CASSRQGSMNTGELFF,TRBV5-1,TRBJ2-2,TRBD1,-
TGTGCCATCAGTGAGGCGACGGATACGCAGTATTTT,CAISEATDTQYF,TRBV10-3,TRBJ2-3,-,few
TGTGCCAGCTCACCTTCCGGGACATCGGTTTTTTGGTACTTC,CASSPSGTSVFWYF,TRBV18,TRBJ2-7,-,-
TGCGCCAGCAGCCCTCTGGACATCTCCTACGAGCAGTACTTC,CASSPLDISYEQYF,TRBV5-1,TRBJ2-7,-,medium-sized
TGTGCCAGCAGCCCGGACAGGCCCGTCCTGACTTTC,CASSPDRPVLTF,TRBV7-9,TRBJ2-6,TRBD1,medium-sized
TGTGCCAGCAGTGTTGGTACTAGCGGCTACAATGAGCAGTTCTTC,CASSVGTSGYNEQFF,TRBV6-4,TRBJ2-1,TRBD2,once
TGTGCCAGCAGCTTAGAGGGGGTGGGCACAGGGGCCTACGAGCAGTACTTC,CASSLEGVGTGAYEQYF,TRBV7-6,TRBJ2-7,TRBD1,-
TGTGCCAGCAGGCCCCCCGACTGGCACTCTGGAAACACCATATATTTT,CASRPPDWHSGNTIYF,TRBV7-9,TRBJ1-3,-,few